The rows below give T cell receptor beta chains drawn from one sample of a study of blood T cell repertoires in COVID-19. Generated by immunoSEQ multiplex PCR, the TCRdb table keeps only in-frame clones and is missing some. Of a few hundred thousand clones in the sample, about 87% were seen once. Sequenced input: peripheral blood. These receptors originate from a man in his 60s who had recovered from COVID-19. CDR3s leave out the opening cysteine and the closing phenylalanine or tryptophan. A D gene is named only where the DNA matches it firmly. Clone size is given for some rows only: seen once, a few or many times, or a class if the clone is expanded.

>13|TRBV6-5|.|once|TRBJ1-2
ASSRGGVGTYGYT
>15|TRBV7-9|TRBD2|once|TRBJ2-3
ASSPAGTSGGTDTQY
>14|TRBV25-1|.|.|TRBJ2-7
ASSEWTPMGAYEQY
>10|TRBV7-9|.|.|TRBJ1-1
ASSSGGTEAF
>13|TRBV14|.|.|TRBJ2-2
ASSRADTNTGELF
>11|TRBV29-1|TRBD1|.|TRBJ2-5
SVSTGVQETQY
>13|TRBV6-5|.|once|TRBJ2-1
ASTPRRSYYNEQF
>9|TRBV6-2/TRBV6-3|.|.|TRBJ1-1
ASSYAGEAF
>11|TRBV6-5|TRBD1|.|TRBJ1-2
ASSLGDRRGYT
>10|TRBV28|.|few|TRBJ2-7
ASSLLAYEQY
>10|TRBV28|TRBD1|.|TRBJ1-6
ASSLGGSPLH
>13|TRBV9|TRBD2|.|TRBJ2-7
ASSVNPGGPGEQY
>12|TRBV5-1|.|.|TRBJ2-1
ASSLRSSYNEQF
>11|TRBV29-1|TRBD1|.|TRBJ1-1
SVAKQGDTEAF
>12|TRBV5-1|.|.|TRBJ2-3
ASTRDTDTDTQY
>13|TRBV3-1/TRBV3-2|TRBD1|.|TRBJ1-2
ASSWTGHLIYGYT
>11|TRBV7-2|.|.|TRBJ2-3
ASSPEGVDTQY
>12|TRBV5-1|.|.|TRBJ2-5
ASSLTGRLETQY